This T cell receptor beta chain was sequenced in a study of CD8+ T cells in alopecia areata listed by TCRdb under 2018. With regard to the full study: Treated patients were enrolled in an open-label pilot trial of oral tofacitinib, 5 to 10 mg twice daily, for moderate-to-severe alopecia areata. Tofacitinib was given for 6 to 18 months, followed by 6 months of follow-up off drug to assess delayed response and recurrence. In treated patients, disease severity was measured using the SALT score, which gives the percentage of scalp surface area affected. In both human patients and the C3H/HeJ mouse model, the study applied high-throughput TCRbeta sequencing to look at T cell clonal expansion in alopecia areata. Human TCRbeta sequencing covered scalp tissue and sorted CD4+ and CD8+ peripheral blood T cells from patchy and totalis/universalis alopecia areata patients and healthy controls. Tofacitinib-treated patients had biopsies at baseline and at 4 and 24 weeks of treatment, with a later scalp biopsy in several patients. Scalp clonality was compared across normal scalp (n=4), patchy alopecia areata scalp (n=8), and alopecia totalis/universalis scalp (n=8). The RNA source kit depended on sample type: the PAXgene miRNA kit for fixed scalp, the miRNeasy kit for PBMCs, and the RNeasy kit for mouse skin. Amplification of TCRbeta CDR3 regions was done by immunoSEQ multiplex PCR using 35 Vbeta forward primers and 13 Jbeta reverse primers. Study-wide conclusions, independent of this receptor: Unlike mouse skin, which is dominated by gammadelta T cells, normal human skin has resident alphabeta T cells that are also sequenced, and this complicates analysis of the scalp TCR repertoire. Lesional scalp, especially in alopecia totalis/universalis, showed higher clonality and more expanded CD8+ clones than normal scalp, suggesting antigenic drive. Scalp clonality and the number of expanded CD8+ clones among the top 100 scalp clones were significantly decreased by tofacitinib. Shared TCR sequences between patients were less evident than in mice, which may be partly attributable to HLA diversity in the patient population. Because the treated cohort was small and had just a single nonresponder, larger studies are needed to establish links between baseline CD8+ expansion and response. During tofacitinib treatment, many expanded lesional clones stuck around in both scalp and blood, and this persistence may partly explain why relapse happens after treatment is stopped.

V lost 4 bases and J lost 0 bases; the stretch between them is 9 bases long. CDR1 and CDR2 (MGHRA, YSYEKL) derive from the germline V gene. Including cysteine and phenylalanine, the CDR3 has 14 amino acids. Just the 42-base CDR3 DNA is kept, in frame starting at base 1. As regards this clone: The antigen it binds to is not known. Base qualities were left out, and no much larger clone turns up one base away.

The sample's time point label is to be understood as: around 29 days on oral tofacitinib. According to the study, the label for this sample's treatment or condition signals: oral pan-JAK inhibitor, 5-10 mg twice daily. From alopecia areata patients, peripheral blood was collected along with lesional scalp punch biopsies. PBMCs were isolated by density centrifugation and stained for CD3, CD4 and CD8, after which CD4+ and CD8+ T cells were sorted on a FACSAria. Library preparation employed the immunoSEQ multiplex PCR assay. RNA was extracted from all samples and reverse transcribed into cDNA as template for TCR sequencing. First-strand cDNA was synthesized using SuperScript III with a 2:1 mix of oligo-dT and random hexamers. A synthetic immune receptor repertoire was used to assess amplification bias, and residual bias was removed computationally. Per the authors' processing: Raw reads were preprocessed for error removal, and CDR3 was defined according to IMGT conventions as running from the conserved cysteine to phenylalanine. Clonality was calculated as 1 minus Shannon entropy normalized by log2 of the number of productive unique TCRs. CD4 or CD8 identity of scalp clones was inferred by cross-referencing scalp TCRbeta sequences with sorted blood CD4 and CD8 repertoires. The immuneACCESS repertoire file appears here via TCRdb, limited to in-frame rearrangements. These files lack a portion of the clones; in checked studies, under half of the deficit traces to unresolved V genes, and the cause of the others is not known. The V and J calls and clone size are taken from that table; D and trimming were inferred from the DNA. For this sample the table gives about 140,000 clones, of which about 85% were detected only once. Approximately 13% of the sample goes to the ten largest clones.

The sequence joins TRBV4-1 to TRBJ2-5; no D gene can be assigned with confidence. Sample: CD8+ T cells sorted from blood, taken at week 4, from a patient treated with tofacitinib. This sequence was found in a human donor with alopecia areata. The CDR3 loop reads CASSPRLYQETQYF. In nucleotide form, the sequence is TGCGCCAGCAGCCCCAGGTTGTACCAAGAGACCCAGTACTTC.